This TCR beta chain was retrieved from a study of blood T cell repertoires in COVID-19. The overall study: The United States, Italy and Spain supplied acute and convalescent COVID-19 samples. PBMCs, B-cell-depleted T cells, or T cells were the source of the cDNA or gDNA that made up the material.

In the original workflow: Amplification of reference gene primers was used by the study to estimate nucleated cell counts. Method: immunoSEQ multiplex PCR; TCRdb's copy keeps in-frame clones and lacks some. The V and J calls and the clone size are those of that table, but D and trimming were determined from the DNA. The profile covers some 350,000 clones, with around 86% appearing a single time and less than 3.5% taken by the ten largest. The V segment lost 2 bases and the J segment 1 base; nucleotides outside the gene matches: 6. CDR1 and CDR2 (germline): MDHEN, SYDVKM. The CDR3 contains 16 residues.

Sequencing was done on a sample of peripheral blood. V is TRBV28 and J is TRBJ2-5; 8 nucleotides line up with TRBD2. The origin of this receptor is a human donor in a cohort sampled during active COVID-19. The CDR3 bases are TGTGCCAGCAGTTTAGGTGCACTAGCGGCCCAAGAGACCCAGTACTTC. Its protein is CASSLGALAAQETQYF.